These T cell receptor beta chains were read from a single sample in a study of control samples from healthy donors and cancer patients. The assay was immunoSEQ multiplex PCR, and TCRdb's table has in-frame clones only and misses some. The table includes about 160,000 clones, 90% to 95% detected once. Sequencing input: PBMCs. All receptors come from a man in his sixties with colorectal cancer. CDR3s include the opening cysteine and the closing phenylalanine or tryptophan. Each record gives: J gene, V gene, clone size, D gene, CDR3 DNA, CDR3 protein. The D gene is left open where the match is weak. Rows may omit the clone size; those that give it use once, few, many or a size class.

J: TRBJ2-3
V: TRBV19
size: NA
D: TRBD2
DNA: TGTGCCAGTAGACCACATAGCGGGGGGGAGACAGATACGCAGTATTTT
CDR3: CASRPHSGGETDTQYF

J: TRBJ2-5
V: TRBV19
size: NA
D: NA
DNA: TGTGCCACCAAGGGGGGAGACAGGGTTCAAGAGACCCAGTACTTC
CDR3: CATKGGDRVQETQYF

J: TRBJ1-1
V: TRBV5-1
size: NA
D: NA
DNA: TGCGCCAGCAGCTTCGGGGGCCCGAACACTGAAGCTTTCTTT
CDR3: CASSFGGPNTEAFF

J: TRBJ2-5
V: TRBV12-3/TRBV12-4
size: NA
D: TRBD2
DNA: TGTGCCAGCAGCCCGGGGGGGGCCAAGTACTTC
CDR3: CASSPGGAKYF

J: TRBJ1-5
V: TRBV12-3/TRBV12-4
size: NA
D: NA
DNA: TGTGCCAGCAGTTTTGGGGGGAACCAGCCCCAGCATTTT
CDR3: CASSFGGNQPQHF

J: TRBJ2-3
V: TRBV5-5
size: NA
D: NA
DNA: TGTGCCAGCAGCTTGAGGGGGGCCTACACAGATACGCAGTATTTT
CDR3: CASSLRGAYTDTQYF

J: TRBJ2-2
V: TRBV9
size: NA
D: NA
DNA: TGTGCCAGCAGCGTGGGGGATGTCAGCGGGGAGCTGTTTTTT
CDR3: CASSVGDVSGELFF

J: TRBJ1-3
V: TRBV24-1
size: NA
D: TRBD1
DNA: TGTGCCACCAGCTTCAGGACCGGGACAGGGGGCCCTTCTGGAGAAAACACCATATATTTT
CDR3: CATSFRTGTGGPSGENTIYF

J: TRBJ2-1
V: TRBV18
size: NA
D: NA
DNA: TGTGCCAGCTCACCACGGGGAGCGGTGGACAATGAGCAGTTCTTC
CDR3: CASSPRGAVDNEQFF

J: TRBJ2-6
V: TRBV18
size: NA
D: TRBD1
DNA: TGTGCCAGCTCACCAAAACAGGGGGCGGCATCTGGGGCCAACGTCCTGACTTTC
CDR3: CASSPKQGAASGANVLTF

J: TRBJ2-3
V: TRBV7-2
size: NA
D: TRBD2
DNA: TGTGCCAGCAGCTTTAGCGGGGGGGGATACACAGATACGCAGTATTTT
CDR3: CASSFSGGGYTDTQYF

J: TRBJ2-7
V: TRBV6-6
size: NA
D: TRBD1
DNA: TGTGCCAGCAGTTCCGCAGGGGACAGATACTACGAGCAGTACTTC
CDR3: CASSSAGDRYYEQYF

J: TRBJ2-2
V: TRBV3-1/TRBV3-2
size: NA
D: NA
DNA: TGTGCCAGCAGCCGGAGCCCCAGCTCCGGGGAGCTGTTTTTT
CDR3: CASSRSPSSGELFF

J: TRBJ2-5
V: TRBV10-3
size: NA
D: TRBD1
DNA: TGTGCCATCAGGGAACAGGGGGAAGAGACCCAGTACTTC
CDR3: CAIREQGEETQYF

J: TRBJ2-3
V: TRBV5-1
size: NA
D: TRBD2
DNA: TGCGCCAGCTCCGCGTTGGCGGGGGGCACAGATACGCAGTATTTT
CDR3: CASSALAGGTDTQYF

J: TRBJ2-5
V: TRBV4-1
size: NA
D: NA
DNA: TGCGCCGGCAGCCAAGGGGGGGGGCGCGGTGGAGAGACCCAGTACTTC
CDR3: CAGSQGGGRGGETQYF

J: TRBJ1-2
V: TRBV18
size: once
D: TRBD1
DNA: TGTGCCAGCTCACCACAGCAAACAGGGGCCCATGCTAACTATGGCTACACCTTC
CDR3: CASSPQQTGAHANYGYTF

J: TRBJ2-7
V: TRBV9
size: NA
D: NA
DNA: TGTGCCAGCAGCGTAGAGAGACAGTCCTACGAGCAGTACTTC
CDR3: CASSVERQSYEQYF

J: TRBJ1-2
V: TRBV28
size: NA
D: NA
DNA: TGTGCCAGCAGTTTCTGGAACTATGGCTACACCTTC
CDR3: CASSFWNYGYTF

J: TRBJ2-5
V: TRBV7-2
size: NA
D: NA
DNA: TGTGCCAGCAGCTTAGACGGGGGACCTCAAGAGACCCAGTACTTC
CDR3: CASSLDGGPQETQYF

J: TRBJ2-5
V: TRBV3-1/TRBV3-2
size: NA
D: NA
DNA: TGTGCTATTCTCCGAGGGGAGACCCAGTACTTC
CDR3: CAILRGETQYF

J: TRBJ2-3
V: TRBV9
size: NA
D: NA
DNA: TGTGCCAGCAGCGTAAGGCCTAGCGAGGATACGCAGTATTTT
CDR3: CASSVRPSEDTQYF

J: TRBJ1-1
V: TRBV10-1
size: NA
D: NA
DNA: TGCGCCAGCAGTGAGTGTAAGGGGTGGAACACTGAAGCTTTCTTT
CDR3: CASSECKGWNTEAFF

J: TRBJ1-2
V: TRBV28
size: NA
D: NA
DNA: TGTGCCAGCAGTGCCCCGTCCCCAAGAGGCTACACCTTC
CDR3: CASSAPSPRGYTF

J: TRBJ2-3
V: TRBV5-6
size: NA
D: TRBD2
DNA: TGTGCCAGCAGCTTAAGCGGGGGTGGCGATACGCAGTATTTT
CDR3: CASSLSGGGDTQYF

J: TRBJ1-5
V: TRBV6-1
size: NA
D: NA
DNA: TGTGCCAGCAGTGAAGATGGGACACGCCCCCAGCATTTT
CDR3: CASSEDGTRPQHF